This entry describes one TCR beta chain. Its antigen is not known. The source of the sample is a study of shared clonotypes between healthy human individuals. Study results and limitations: When naive CD4 clonotypes were compared across several donors, 4% to 6.5% were shared. Generation probabilities of non-shared clonotypes were lower (relative to those shared by all four donors).

About 33,000 T cell genomes (approximately 190 ng DNA) went into each sorted-subset replicate. Assay: immunoSEQ multiplex PCR; the TCRdb copy retains only in-frame clones and omits some. The data hold roughly 2.5 million clones, with about 92% observed a single time. The split of CD4+ cells yielded CD45RA+ naive and CD45RA-negative memory subsets. Specimen: naive CD4+ T cells sorted from blood. As to subset: CD45RA+ positively selected. This sequence was found in a man between 18 and 35 years old in good health.

The DNA of the CDR3 is TGTGCCAGCAGCTTGGGGTTGACAGTACTCTATGGCTACACCTTC. Translation: CASSLGLTVLYGYTF. This sequence joins TRBV5-8 and TRBJ1-2, with D perhaps matching TRBD1 (5 bases). Germline loops: CDR1 SGHTS, CDR2 YDEGEE. The CDR3 is made up of 15 amino acids. V lost 0 bases and J lost 4, with 13 bases in between.